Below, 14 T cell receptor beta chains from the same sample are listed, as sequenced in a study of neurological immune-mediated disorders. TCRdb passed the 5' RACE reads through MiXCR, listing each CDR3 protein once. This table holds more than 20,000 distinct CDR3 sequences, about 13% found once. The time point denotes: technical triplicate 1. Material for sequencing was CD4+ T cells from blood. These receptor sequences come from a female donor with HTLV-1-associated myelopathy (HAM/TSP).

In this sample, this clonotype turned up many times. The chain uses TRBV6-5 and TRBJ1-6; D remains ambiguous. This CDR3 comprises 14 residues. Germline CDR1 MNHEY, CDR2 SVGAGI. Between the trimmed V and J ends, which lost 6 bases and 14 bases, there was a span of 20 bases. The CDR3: CASSSAGFEGSLHF. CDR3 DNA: TGTGCCAGCAGCTCGGCTGGGTTCGAGGGTTCCCTCCACTTT.

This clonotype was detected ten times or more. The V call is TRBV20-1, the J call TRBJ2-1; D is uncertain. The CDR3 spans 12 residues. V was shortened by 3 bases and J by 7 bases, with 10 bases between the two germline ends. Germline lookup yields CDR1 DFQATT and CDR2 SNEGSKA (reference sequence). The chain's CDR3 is CSASMGWNEQFF. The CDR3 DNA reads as TGCAGTGCTAGCATGGGATGGAATGAGCAGTTCTTC.

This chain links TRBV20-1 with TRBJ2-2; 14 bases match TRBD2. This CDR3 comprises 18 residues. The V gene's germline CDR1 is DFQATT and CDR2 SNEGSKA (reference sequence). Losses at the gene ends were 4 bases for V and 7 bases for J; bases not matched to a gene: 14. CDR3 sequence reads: CSATNLPGLAGEYGELFF. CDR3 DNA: TGCAGTGCTACGAACCTACCGGGACTAGCGGGAGAATACGGGGAGCTGTTTTTT.

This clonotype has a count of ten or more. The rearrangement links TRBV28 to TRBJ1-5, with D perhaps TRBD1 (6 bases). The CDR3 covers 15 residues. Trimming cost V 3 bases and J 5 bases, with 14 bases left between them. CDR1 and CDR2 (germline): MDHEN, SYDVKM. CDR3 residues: CASSLGARRDQPQHF. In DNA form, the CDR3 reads TGTGCCAGCAGTTTGGGGGCCAGGAGGGATCAGCCCCAGCATTTT.

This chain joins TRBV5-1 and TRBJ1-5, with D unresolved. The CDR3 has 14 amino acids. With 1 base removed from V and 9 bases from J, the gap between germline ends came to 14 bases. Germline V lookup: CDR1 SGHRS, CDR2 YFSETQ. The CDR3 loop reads CASSLYTGCGPQHF. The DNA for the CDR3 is TGCGCCAGCAGCTTGTACACCGGATGTGGGCCCCAGCATTTT.

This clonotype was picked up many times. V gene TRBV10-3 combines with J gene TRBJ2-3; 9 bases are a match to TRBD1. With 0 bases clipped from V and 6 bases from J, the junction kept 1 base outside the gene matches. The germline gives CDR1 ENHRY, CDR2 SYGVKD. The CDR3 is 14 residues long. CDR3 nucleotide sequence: TGTGCCATCAGTGAGTCAGGGACAGGGGATACGCAGTATTTT. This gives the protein CAISESGTGDTQYF.

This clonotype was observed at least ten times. The CDR3 region has the DNA TGCGCCAGCAGCTTGGGACTAGCGGGTTTCCACTCCTACGAGCAGTACTTC. Translation gives CASSLGLAGFHSYEQYF. The rearrangement uses TRBV5-1 and TRBJ2-7; 10 bases are shared with TRBD2. The germline V gene encodes CDR1 SGHRS and CDR2 YFSETQ. The junction had 6 bases not matched to a gene; V was cut back by 0 bases and J by 0 bases. The CDR3 is 17 amino acids.

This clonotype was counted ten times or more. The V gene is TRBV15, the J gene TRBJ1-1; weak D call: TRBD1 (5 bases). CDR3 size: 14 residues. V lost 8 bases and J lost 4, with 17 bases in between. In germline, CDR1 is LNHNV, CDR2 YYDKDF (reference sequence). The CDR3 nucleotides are TGTGCCACCGGTCCGAGGCAGGGCAGCACTGAAGCTTTCTTT. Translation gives CATGPRQGSTEAFF.

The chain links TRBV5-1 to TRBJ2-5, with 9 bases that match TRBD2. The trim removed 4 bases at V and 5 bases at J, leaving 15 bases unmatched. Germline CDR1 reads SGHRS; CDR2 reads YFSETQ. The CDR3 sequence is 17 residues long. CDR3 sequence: CASSRLAVGPVTETQYF. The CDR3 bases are TGCGCCAGCAGCCGACTAGCGGTAGGACCGGTGACGGAGACCCAGTACTTC.

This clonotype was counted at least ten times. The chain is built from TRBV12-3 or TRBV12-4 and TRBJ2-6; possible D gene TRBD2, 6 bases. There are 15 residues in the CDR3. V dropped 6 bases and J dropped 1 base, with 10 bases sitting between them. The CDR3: CASSRAGSGANVLTF. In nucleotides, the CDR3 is TGTGCCAGCAGCAGGGCGGGATCTGGGGCCAACGTCCTGACTTTC.

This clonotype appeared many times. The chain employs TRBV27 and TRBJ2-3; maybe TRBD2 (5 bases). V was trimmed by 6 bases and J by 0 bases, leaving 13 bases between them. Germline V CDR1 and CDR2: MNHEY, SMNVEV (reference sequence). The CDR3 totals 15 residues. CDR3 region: CASRASGTSTDTQYF. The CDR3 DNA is TGTGCCAGCAGAGCGAGCGGAACTAGCACAGATACGCAGTATTTT.

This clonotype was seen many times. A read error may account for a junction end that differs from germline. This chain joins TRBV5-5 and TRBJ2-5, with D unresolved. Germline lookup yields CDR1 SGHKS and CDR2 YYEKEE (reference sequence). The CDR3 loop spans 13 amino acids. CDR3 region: CASSLSVQGTQYF. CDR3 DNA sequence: TGTGCCAGCAGCTTATCGGTCCAAGGGACCCAGTACTTC.

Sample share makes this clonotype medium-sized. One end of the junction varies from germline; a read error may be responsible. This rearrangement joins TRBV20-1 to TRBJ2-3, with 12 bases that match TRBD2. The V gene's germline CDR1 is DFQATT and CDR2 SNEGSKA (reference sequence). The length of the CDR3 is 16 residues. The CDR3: CSARGPTSGSTNTQYF. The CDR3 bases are TGCAGTGCTAGAGGCCCGACTAGCGGGAGCACAAATACGCAGTATTTT.

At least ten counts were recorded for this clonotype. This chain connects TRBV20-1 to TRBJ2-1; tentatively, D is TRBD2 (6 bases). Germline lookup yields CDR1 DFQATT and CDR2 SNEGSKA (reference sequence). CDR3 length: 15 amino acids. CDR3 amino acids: CSGVSSVRPKNEQFF. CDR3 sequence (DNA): TGCAGCGGGGTGTCTAGCGTTAGACCGAAGAATGAGCAGTTCTTC.